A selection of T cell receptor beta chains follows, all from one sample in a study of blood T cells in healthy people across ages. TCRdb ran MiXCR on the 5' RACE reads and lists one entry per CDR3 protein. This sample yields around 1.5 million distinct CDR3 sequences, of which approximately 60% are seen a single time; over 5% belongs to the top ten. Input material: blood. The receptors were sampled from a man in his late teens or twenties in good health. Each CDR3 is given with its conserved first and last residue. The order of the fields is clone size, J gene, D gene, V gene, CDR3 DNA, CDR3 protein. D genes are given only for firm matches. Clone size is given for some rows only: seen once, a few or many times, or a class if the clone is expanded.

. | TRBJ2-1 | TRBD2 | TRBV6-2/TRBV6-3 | TGTGCCAGCAGACACCGGGACGGGGGGAAATATGAGCAGTTCTTC | CASRHRDGGKYEQFF
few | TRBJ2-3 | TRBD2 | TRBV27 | TGTGCCAGCACCCCACTAGCGGGGGGGCCCGATACGCAGTATTTT | CASTPLAGGPDTQYF
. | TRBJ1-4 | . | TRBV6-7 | TGTGCCAGCAGTTACCTCAATCGGACAGCTAATGAAAAACTGTTTTTT | CASSYLNRTANEKLFF
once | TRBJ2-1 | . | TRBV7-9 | TGTGCCAGCAGCGGAGAGGCCTCATTGGGGGAGACCCAGTTCTTC | CASSGEASLGETQFF
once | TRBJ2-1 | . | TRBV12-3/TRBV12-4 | TGTGCCAGCAGCCTCCCTGGAGCTTTCAATGAGCAGTTCTTC | CASSLPGAFNEQFF
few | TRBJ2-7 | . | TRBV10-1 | TGCGCCAGCAGTGAGTGGCAGGGCTACGAGCAGTACTTC | CASSEWQGYEQYF
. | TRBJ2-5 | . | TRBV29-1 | TGCAGCGTTGAAACCCTGACAGATTCTCAAGAGACCCAGTACTTC | CSVETLTDSQETQYF
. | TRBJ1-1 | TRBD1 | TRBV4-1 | TGCGCCAGCAGTCAAGAGCCGGGACAGAGGTGGAATGAAGCTTTCTTT | CASSQEPGQRWNEAFF
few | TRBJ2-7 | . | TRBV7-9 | TGTGCCAGCAGCTTAGTACCTAGAGGAGTCAGCTCCTACGAGCAGTACTTC | CASSLVPRGVSSYEQYF
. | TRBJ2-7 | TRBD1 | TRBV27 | TGTGCCAGCAGTCCTGAACAGGGGTGGTCCTACGAGCAGTACTTC | CASSPEQGWSYEQYF
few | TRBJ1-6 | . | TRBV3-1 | TGTGCCAGCAGCCTCGCCCGGAATTCACCCCTCCACTTT | CASSLARNSPLHF
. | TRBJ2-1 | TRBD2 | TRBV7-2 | TGTGCCAGCAGCTTAGAGGCTAGCGGGAGAACTGAGCAGTTCTTC | CASSLEASGRTEQFF
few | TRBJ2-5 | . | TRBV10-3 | TGTGCCATCAGTGAGTGGCAGGGAGAGACCCAGTACTTC | CAISEWQGETQYF
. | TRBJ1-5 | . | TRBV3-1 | TGTGCCAGCAGCCCCGGAGGAGGGGGGGCCCTAATCAATCAGCCCCAGCATTTT | CASSPGGGGALINQPQHF
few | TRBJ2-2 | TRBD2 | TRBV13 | TGTGCCAGCAGCTTAGGTCTTGCGGGGGGAAGAAACACCGGGGAGCTGTTTTTT | CASSLGLAGGRNTGELFF
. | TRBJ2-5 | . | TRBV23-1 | TGCGCCAGTCCCAAGGTCCTGTGGGAGACCCAGTACTTC | CASPKVLWETQYF
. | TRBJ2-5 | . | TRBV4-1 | TGCGCCAGCAGCCAAGGTTCAGGGGCCCAGTACTTC | CASSQGSGAQYF
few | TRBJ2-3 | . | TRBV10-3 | TGTGCCATCAACAACCACGACCAATTCACAGATACGCAGTATTTT | CAINNHDQFTDTQYF
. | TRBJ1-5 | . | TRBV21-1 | TGTGCCAGCAGCAAAACCGGTTCGCATCAGCCCCAGCATTTT | CASSKTGSHQPQHF
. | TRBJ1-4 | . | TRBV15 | TGTGCCACCAGCAGAGAGGAGGGGGGGGTCCATGAAAAACTGTTTTTT | CATSREEGGVHEKLFF
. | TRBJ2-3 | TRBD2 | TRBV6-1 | TGTGCCAGCAGCCTTACCGGACTAGCGGAAAGGCAAGATACGCAGTATTTT | CASSLTGLAERQDTQYF
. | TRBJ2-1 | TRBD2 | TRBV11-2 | TGTGCCAGCAGCTTCCGGACTAGCGGGGGAGTATACAATGAGCAGTTCTTC | CASSFRTSGGVYNEQFF
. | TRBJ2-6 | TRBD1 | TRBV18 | TGTGCCAGCTCACCAACGGGCAGGGGGCTCCCTGGGGCCAACGTCCTGACTTTC | CASSPTGRGLPGANVLTF
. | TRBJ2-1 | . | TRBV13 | TGCGCCAGCAGCCAAGATTACGGGGCGCTTTACAATGAGCAGTTCTTC | CASSQDYGALYNEQFF
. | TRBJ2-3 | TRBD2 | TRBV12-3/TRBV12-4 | TGTGCCAGCCACAAAGGGCCTAGCGGGGAGAATACGCAGTATTTT | CASHKGPSGENTQYF
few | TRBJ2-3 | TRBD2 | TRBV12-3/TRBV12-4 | TGTGCCAGCAGTACCCGCGGACTAGCGGGGGCAAATACGCAGTATTTT | CASSTRGLAGANTQYF
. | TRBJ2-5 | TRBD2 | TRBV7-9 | TGTGCCAGCAGCCCGTTGCCGGGACTAGGGGCAACCCAGTACTTC | CASSPLPGLGATQYF
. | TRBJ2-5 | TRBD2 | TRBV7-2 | TGTGCCAGCAGCCGGAATATTCTAGCGGGGTCCCTGGGTTTAACCCAGTACTTC | CASSRNILAGSLGLTQYF
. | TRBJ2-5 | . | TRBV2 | TGTGCCAGCACTACTATCCTTGGGGGTAGGTACTTC | CASTTILGGRYF
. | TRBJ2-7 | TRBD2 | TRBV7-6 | TGTGCCAGCAGCTTCGGTCAGGAGCTAGCGGCTTACGAGCAGTACTTC | CASSFGQELAAYEQYF
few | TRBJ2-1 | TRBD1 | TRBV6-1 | TGTGCCAGCAGTATTGAGACAGGGGTGGGTTCATGGGAGCAGTTCTTC | CASSIETGVGSWEQFF
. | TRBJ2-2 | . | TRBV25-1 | TGTGCCAGCAGACAGGCAAACACCGGGGAGCTGTTTTTT | CASRQANTGELFF
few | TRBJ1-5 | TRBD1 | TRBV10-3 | TGTGCCATCAGTGAAGGGACAGCAATCAATCAGCCCCAGCATTTT | CAISEGTAINQPQHF
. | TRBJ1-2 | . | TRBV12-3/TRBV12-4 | TGTGCCAGCAGTCCTATAACAGGGAACTATGGCTACACCTTC | CASSPITGNYGYTF
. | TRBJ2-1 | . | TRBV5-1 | TGCGCCAGCAGCTTGGACCAGCGGCGCCAGTTCTTC | CASSLDQRRQFF
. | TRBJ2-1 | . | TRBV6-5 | TGTGCCAGCAGCAGGACAGTGGGCGCATCTAATGAGCAGTTCTTC | CASSRTVGASNEQFF
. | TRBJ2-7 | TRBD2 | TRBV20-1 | TGCAGTGCTCCGGGACTAGCCGGGTCTTACGAGCAGTACTTC | CSAPGLAGSYEQYF
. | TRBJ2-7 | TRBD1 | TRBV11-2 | TGTGCCAGCAGCGCCTGGGACAGGGTCTCCTACGAGCAGTACTTC | CASSAWDRVSYEQYF
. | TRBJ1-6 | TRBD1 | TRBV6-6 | TGTGCCAGCAGTTACGGGGGGGACAGGAATTCACCCCTCCACTTT | CASSYGGDRNSPLHF
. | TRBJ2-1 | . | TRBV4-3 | TGCGCCAGCAGCCAGGAGATAACCGGGACTCACAGGTACAATGAGCAGTTCTTC | CASSQEITGTHRYNEQFF
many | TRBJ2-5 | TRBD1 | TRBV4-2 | TGTGCCAGCAGCCCCGGGACAGGGCATGAAGAGACCCAGTACTTC | CASSPGTGHEETQYF
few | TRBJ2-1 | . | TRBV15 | TGTGCCACCAGCAGAGGAACAGTAGACAATGAGCAGTTCTTC | CATSRGTVDNEQFF
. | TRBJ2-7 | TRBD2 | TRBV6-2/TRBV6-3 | TGTGCCAGCTCCCGGACTAGCGGGGTCAGCTTCTACGAGCAGTACTTC | CASSRTSGVSFYEQYF
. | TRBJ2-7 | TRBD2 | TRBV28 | TGTGCCAGCTCTAGCGGGGGGTCCAGCTCCTACGAGCAGTACTTC | CASSSGGSSSYEQYF
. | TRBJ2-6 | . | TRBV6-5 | TGTGCCACCAGAGGTGGGCTCTCTGGGGCCAACGTCCTGACTTTC | CATRGGLSGANVLTF
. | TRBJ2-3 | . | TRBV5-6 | TGTGCCAGCGGCGTCGAACCAGATACGCAGTATTTT | CASGVEPDTQYF
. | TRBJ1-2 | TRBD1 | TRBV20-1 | TGCAGTGCTCCTTACACACAGGGGAATTATGGCTACACCTTC | CSAPYTQGNYGYTF
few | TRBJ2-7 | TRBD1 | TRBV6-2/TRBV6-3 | TGTGCCAGCAGTTACTCGACAGGGTCCCTAAGCTACGAGCAGTACTTC | CASSYSTGSLSYEQYF
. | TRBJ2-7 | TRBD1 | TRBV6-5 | TGTGCCAGCAGGAAGGGGGCGACCTCCTACGAGCAGTACTTC | CASRKGATSYEQYF
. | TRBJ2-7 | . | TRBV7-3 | TGTGCCAGCAGCTACACCGGGGGCCCCTACGAGCAGTACTTC | CASSYTGGPYEQYF
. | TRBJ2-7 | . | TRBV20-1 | TGCAGTGTTTCGTCGGAGGGAAGCGAGCAGTACTTC | CSVSSEGSEQYF
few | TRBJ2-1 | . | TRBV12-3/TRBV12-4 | TGTGCCAGCGGGCAGGACTCCTACAATGAGCAGTTCTTC | CASGQDSYNEQFF
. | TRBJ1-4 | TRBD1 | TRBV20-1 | TGCAGTGCTCTTAGCGGGACAGGGGCGGAAAAACTGTTTTTT | CSALSGTGAEKLFF
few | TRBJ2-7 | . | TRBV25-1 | TGTGCCAGCCTAGGACGTTCTACCTACGAGCAGTACTTC | CASLGRSTYEQYF
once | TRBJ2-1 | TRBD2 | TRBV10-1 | TGCGCCAGCAGTGAGCTTAGCGGGGGGGCTGTTGAGCAGTTCTTC | CASSELSGGAVEQFF
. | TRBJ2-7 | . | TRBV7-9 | TGTGCCAGCAGCTTAGGCCCCCTACGGGCCCAGTACTTC | CASSLGPLRAQYF
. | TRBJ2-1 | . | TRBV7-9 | TGTGCCAGCAGACAAGGAGAGAGGACATATTACAATGAGCAGTTCTTC | CASRQGERTYYNEQFF
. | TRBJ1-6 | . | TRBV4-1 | TGCGCCAGCAGCCTTGACAGTTTAACCTCCTATAATTCACCCCTCCACTTT | CASSLDSLTSYNSPLHF
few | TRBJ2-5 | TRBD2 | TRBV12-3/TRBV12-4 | TGTGCCAGCACCCCCGGGACTAGCGACCAAGAGACCCAGTACTTC | CASTPGTSDQETQYF